This T cell receptor beta chain was sequenced during a study of regulatory T cells in long-lasting Graves disease. Whole-study results and caveats: TCR diversity was lower in persistent Graves' patients (versus newly diagnosed ones).

With iRepertoire HTBI primers and Arm-PCR of CDR3 regions, TCR beta libraries were built. In TCRdb, the multiplex PCR reads were re-called with MiXCR into one record per CDR3 protein. The sample includes approximately 470,000 distinct CDR3 sequences, roughly 17% of them seen just once. This clonotype was seen ten or more times. Its antigen is undetermined. V lost 5 bases and J 2 bases, leaving 11 bases between the germline ends. There are 14 residues in the CDR3. As for time point: newly diagnosed GD, antithyroid drugs for less than 3 months. PBMCs provided the RNA from which the TCR library was made. The same data also went into a second study, on T cells in Graves' hyperthyroidism and ophthalmopathy. From that second work: RT-PCR in the first round (using the HTBI primer set) targeted the TCR CDR3.

This specimen was peripheral blood mononuclear cells (PBMCs), taken at new diagnosis, from a patient treated with antithyroid drugs. The J gene is TRBJ2-3, the V gene TRBV12-3 or TRBV12-4, with a tentative D call TRBD2 (6 bases). This clonotype was obtained from a middle-aged man with Graves disease. CDR3: CASSPGGVTDTQYF. As DNA, the CDR3 is TGTGCCAGCAGTCCCGGAGGGGTCACAGATACGCAGTATTTT.